The 14 T cell receptor beta chains reported below all come from one sample, sequenced in a study of PD-1 blockade in mismatch repair-deficient tumors. The repertoire was sequenced with immunoSEQ multiplex PCR; TCRdb's copy has only in-frame clones and lacks some. The repertoire holds 40,000 to 60,000 clones, approximately 78% seen once, with more than 2.5% in the top ten. Sequenced here: peripheral blood, sampled 4 weeks after starting pembrolizumab. These TCRs come from an adult with mismatch repair-deficient cancer.

The rearrangement uses TRBV5-4 and TRBJ2-7; the match to TRBD1 covers 7 bases. V lost 4 bases to trimming and J lost 2 bases; unmatched junction nucleotides: 3. The CDR3 has 13 amino acids. The V gene's germline CDR1 is SGHNT and CDR2 YYREEE (reference sequence). CDR3 protein: CASSRQGTYEQYF. The CDR3 DNA reads TGTGCCAGCAGCCGACAGGGAACCTACGAGCAGTACTTC.

V and J are TRBV18 and TRBJ2-7; the D gene is possibly TRBD1 (5 bases). The CDR3 covers 15 residues. Deletions cut 3 bases from V and 6 bases from J, with 18 bases between. Germline-derived CDR1 and CDR2 are KGHSH and LQKENI. The CDR3: CASSPGTGNYAEQYF. CDR3 sequence (DNA): TGTGCCAGCTCACCGGGAACAGGCAACTACGCCGAGCAGTACTTC. The full variable domain, with the rest looked up from reference TRBV18 and TRBJ2-7, is NAGVMQNPRHLVRRRGQEARLRCSPMKGHSHVYWYRQLPEEGLKFMVYLQKENIIDESGMPKERFSAEFPKEGPSILRIQQVVRGDSAAYFCASSPGTGNYAEQYFGPGTRLTVT.

This chain connects TRBV5-1 to TRBJ2-1, with 8 bases fitting TRBD2. Germline CDR1 reads SGHRS; CDR2 reads YFSETQ. The CDR3 length is 15 residues. J lost 5 bases, V lost 4 bases, and 8 bases had no gene match. Here the CDR3 reads CASSGSGRTHNEQFF. CDR3 coding DNA: TGCGCCAGCAGCGGAAGCGGGAGAACCCACAATGAGCAGTTCTTC. The full variable domain, in which reference TRBV5-1 and TRBJ2-1 provide the parts outside the CDR3, is KAGVTQTPRYLIKTRGQQVTLSCSPISGHRSVSWYQQTPGQGLQFLFEYFSETQRNKGNFPGRFSGRQFSNSRSEMNVSTLELGDSALYLCASSGSGRTHNEQFFGPGTRLTVL.

The chain links TRBV14 to TRBJ2-4; 10 bases are a match to TRBD2. Germline assignment: CDR1 SGHDN and CDR2 FVKESK. The J segment lost 8 bases and the V segment lost 1 base, leaving 2 bases of the junction unmatched. This CDR3 contains 14 residues. CDR3 in amino acids: CASSQGSGRHIQYF. The CDR3 DNA reads TGTGCCAGCAGCCAAGGTAGCGGGAGGCACATTCAGTACTTC. The full variable domain, its missing parts supplied by reference TRBV14 and TRBJ2-4, is EAGVTQFPSHSVIEKGQTVTLRCDPISGHDNLYWYRRVMGKEIKFLLHFVKESKQDESGMPNNRFLAERTGGTYSTLKVQPAELEDSGVYFCASSQGSGRHIQYFGAGTRLSVL.

The V gene is TRBV11-3, the J gene TRBJ2-1, with TRBD2 matching 7 bases. This CDR3 is built from 16 residues. V lost 0 bases and J lost 7; bases outside the gene matches: 9. Looked up from germline, CDR1 is SGHNT and CDR2 is YENEEA. CDR3 nucleotide sequence: TGTGCCAGCAGCTTAGATCGTCTAGCGGCATTAAATGAGCAGTTCTTC. The encoded protein is CASSLDRLAALNEQFF.

The rearrangement joins TRBV5-1 to TRBJ2-2; 7 bases match TRBD1. J was trimmed by 3 bases and V by 5 bases; bases with no gene match: 4. This CDR3 comprises 14 residues. Germline loops: CDR1 SGHRS, CDR2 YFSETQ. The CDR3 nucleotides are TGCGCCAGCAGGGACAGGAGAGACACCGGGGAGCTGTTTTTT. Protein sequence: CASRDRRDTGELFF.

The DNA of the CDR3 is TGTGCCTGGAGGTGGGGGAGTATTGAGCAGTACTTC. Encoded protein: CAWRWGSIEQYF. V is TRBV30 and J is TRBJ2-7; D may be TRBD1 or TRBD2 (5 bases each). CDR3 length: 12 residues. Germline-derived CDR1 and CDR2 are GTSNPN and SVGIG (reference sequence). V was clipped by 3 bases and J by 7 bases, with 13 bases between them.

J is TRBJ2-2 and V is TRBV7-9; no definite D call. With 5 bases removed from V and 1 base from J, the gap between germline ends came to 8 bases. Germline lookup yields CDR1 SEHNR and CDR2 FQNEAQ (reference sequence). The length of the CDR3 is 14 residues. The CDR3 DNA follows: TGTGCCAGCAGCCCCCCCAAGAACACCGGGGAGCTGTTTTTT. Translated, it gives CASSPPKNTGELFF.

The rearrangement uses TRBV27 and TRBJ2-1; D gene uncertain. The CDR3 length is 13 residues. Trimming cost V 4 bases and J 2 bases, with 6 bases left between them. Germline CDR1 is MNHEY and CDR2 is SMNVEV (reference sequence). CDR3 protein: CASSSKPYNEQFF. The CDR3 DNA is TGTGCCAGCAGTTCCAAACCCTACAATGAGCAGTTCTTC.

This clone was counted a few times. In DNA form, the CDR3 reads TGTGCCAGCAGGACCGACACGTCCTACGAGCAGTACTTC. This codes for CASRTDTSYEQYF. The chain carries TRBV2 and TRBJ2-7; D unclear. V lost 6 bases and J 1 base, leaving 10 bases between the germline ends. This CDR3 has 13 residues. Germline V gene sequence: CDR1 SNHLY, CDR2 FYNNEI.

The V and J genes are TRBV18 and TRBJ2-7, with 13 bases fitting TRBD2. Germline V lookup: CDR1 KGHSH, CDR2 LQKENI. The junction had 8 bases not matched to a gene; V was cut back by 6 bases and J by 9 bases. The CDR3 sequence is 14 residues long. DNA for the CDR3: TGTGCCAGCTCTTCCGGGACTAGCGGGAACGGGCAGTACTTC. Protein product: CASSSGTSGNGQYF.

The chain joins TRBV4-1 to TRBJ1-2; a weak D match, TRBD1 (6 bases). This CDR3 region has 14 residues. V lost 4 bases to trimming and J lost 5 bases, with 14 bases between them. Germline V gene data show CDR1 as MGHRA and CDR2 as YSYEKL. CDR3 in amino acids: CASSPVGGQYGYTF. The CDR3 DNA reads TGCGCCAGCAGCCCTGTCGGTGGACAGTATGGCTACACCTTC.

V gene TRBV2 combines with J gene TRBJ2-5; 12 bases agree with TRBD2. The V segment lost 1 base and the J segment 5 bases; nucleotides outside the gene matches: 8. The CDR3 is 17 amino acids. CDR1 is SNHLY and CDR2 is FYNNEI in the germline V gene. The DNA of the CDR3 is TGTGCCAGCAGTGAAGGGACTAGCGGGATCAATCTGGAGACCCAGTACTTC. Its protein product is CASSEGTSGINLETQYF.

The gene calls are TRBV6-1 and TRBJ2-1; TRBD2 might be the D (6 bases). Trimming cost V 2 bases and J 6 bases, with 14 bases left between them. The length of the CDR3 is 15 residues. Germline CDR1 MNHNS, CDR2 SASEGT. CDR3 in amino acids: CASSEFGTGVNEQFF. CDR3 coding DNA: TGTGCCAGCAGTGAATTTGGCACGGGGGTCAATGAGCAGTTCTTC.